Presented here are 28 T cell receptor beta chains from one specimen sequenced in a study of T cell repertoires in cytomegalovirus infection. TCRdb reprocessed the reads via MiXCR and lists one record per CDR3 protein. Of just over 300,000 distinct CDR3 sequences listed, roughly a sixth were seen once; the top ten hold 12%. The sequenced material came from PBMCs. The receptors come from a human donor in good health (CMV status not recorded). Some clones in this sample may be carry-over from other donors' samples.

The CDR3 sequence is CASSFRLRVTDTQYF. CDR3 sequence (DNA): TGTGCCAGCAGTTTCCGACTTCGGGTCACAGATACGCAGTATTTT. The V and J genes are TRBV28 and TRBJ2-3; no reliable D call. Germline V gene data show CDR1 as MDHEN and CDR2 as SYDVKM. Trimming removed 3 bases from V and 2 bases from J, with 12 bases in between. This CDR3 comprises 15 residues.

This clonotype was detected a few times. This sequence joins TRBV6-1 and TRBJ2-3; D is ambiguous. The CDR3 consists of 11 residues. Trimming shortened V by 3 bases and J by 7 bases, and 5 bases separated the two germline ends. Germline V gene lookup returns CDR1 MNHNS and CDR2 SASEGT. In nucleotides, the CDR3 is TGTGCCAGCAGTGAGGGGTATACGCAGTATTTT. It specifies CASSEGYTQYF.

The genes are TRBV12-3 or TRBV12-4 and TRBJ1-2; D gene uncertain. The CDR3 totals 14 residues. V dropped 1 base and J dropped 2 bases, with 8 bases sitting between them. The CDR3 sequence is CASSLVGINYGYTF. Written as DNA, the CDR3 is TGTGCCAGCAGTTTAGTAGGGATCAACTATGGCTACACCTTC.

DNA for the CDR3: TGTGCCAGCAGCCGGACCGGTATGAGTGGCTACACCTTC. Translated, it gives CASSRTGMSGYTF. The rearrangement links TRBV7-9 to TRBJ1-2; no clear D. Trimming removed 5 bases at V and 7 bases at J, with 14 bases between. The length of the CDR3 is 13 residues. The germline V gene has CDR1 SEHNR and CDR2 FQNEAQ (reference sequence).

The V call is TRBV28, the J call TRBJ1-1; the D gene is possibly TRBD1 (6 bases). The germline gives CDR1 MDHEN, CDR2 SYDVKM. This CDR3 has 18 amino acids. Trimming took 5 bases from V and 0 from J, leaving 22 bases between them. CDR3 in amino acids: CASSPMGTMGMMNTEAFF. CDR3 DNA sequence: TGTGCCAGCAGTCCCATGGGGACAATGGGCATGATGAACACTGAAGCTTTCTTT.

V and J are TRBV28 and TRBJ2-7, with TRBD1 matching 7 bases. The length of the CDR3 is 14 residues. CDR1 is MDHEN and CDR2 is SYDVKM in the germline V gene. With 7 bases clipped from V and 1 base from J, the junction kept 7 bases outside the gene matches. The CDR3 DNA is TGTGCCAGCATGGTGACAGGGAAGTCCTACGAGCAGTACTTC. Translation gives CASMVTGKSYEQYF.

The sample holds a few counts of this clonotype. The V and J genes are TRBV7-3 and TRBJ2-2; D tentatively reads TRBD1 or TRBD2 (6 bases each). This CDR3 region has 16 residues. V dropped 5 bases and J dropped 3 bases, with 16 bases sitting between them. CDR1 is SGHTA and CDR2 is FQGTGA in the germline V gene. CDR3 in DNA: TGTGCCAGCAGCCGTACGGGGGCGGCGGACACCGGGGAGCTGTTTTTT. Amino acids: CASSRTGAADTGELFF. Filled out from reference TRBV7-3 and TRBJ2-2, the complete variable domain reads GAGVSQTPSNKVTEKGKYVELRCDPISGHTALYWYRQSLGQGPEFLIYFQGTGAADDSGLPNDRFFAVRPEGSVSTLKIQRTERGDSAVYLCASSRTGAADTGELFFGEGSRLTVL.

This clonotype appeared a few times. The rearrangement uses TRBV4-1 and TRBJ1-2, with TRBD1 matching 7 bases. The CDR3 covers 14 residues. The germline gives CDR1 MGHRA, CDR2 YSYEKL. V lost 0 bases, J lost 8 bases, and 6 bases stayed unmatched. The CDR3 loop reads CASSQDGGGRGYTF. The CDR3 bases are TGCGCCAGCAGCCAAGATGGAGGGGGCCGCGGCTACACCTTC.

V and J are TRBV11-1 and TRBJ2-4, with 9 bases lining up with TRBD1. The ends lost 4 bases at V and 9 bases at J; junction bases unmatched: 7. This CDR3 has 14 residues. Germline-derived CDR1 and CDR2 are SGHAT and FQDESV (reference sequence). The CDR3 protein is CASSSPGQGSIQYF. The CDR3 DNA is TGTGCCAGCAGCTCCCCGGGACAGGGAAGCATTCAGTACTTC.

The J gene is TRBJ2-6, the V gene TRBV18; D might be TRBD2 (6 bases). The CDR3 totals 17 residues. Germline CDR1 KGHSH, CDR2 LQKENI. V lost 0 bases and J lost 0, with 9 bases in between. The CDR3 spells CASSPPGGPSGANVLTF. The CDR3, as DNA: TGTGCCAGCTCACCACCGGGGGGTCCCTCTGGGGCCAACGTCCTGACTTTC.

This clonotype is a singleton in its sample. V and J are TRBV19 and TRBJ1-5; D unresolved. The CDR3 loop spans 14 amino acids. Deletions cut 3 bases from V and 4 bases from J, with 10 bases between. Germline CDR1 LNHDA, CDR2 SQIVND (reference sequence). In DNA, the CDR3 is TGTGCCAGTAGTATCAAGATGCGAAATCAGCCCCAGCATTTT. Translated, it gives CASSIKMRNQPQHF. The variable domain in full, completed from reference TRBV19 and TRBJ1-5, reads DGGITQSPKYLFRKEGQNVTLSCEQNLNHDAMYWYRQDPGQGLRLIYYSQIVNDFQKGDIAEGYSVSREKKESFPLTVTSAQKNPTAFYLCASSIKMRNQPQHFGDGTRLSIL.

The chain recombines TRBV5-1 with TRBJ1-4; D gene uncertain. The CDR3 consists of 15 residues. Trimming left V 0 bases short and J 3 bases short, with 9 bases between. Germline CDR1 reads SGHRS; CDR2 reads YFSETQ. DNA of the CDR3: TGCGCCAGCAGCTTGGGAAGCTTTGCTAATGAAAAACTGTTTTTT. The encoded protein is CASSLGSFANEKLFF.

This clonotype was seen a single time. The chain links TRBV20-1 to TRBJ2-5, with a weak D call TRBD1 (6 bases). CDR1 is DFQATT and CDR2 is SNEGSKA in the germline V gene (reference sequence). Trimming took off 5 bases at V and 5 bases at J, with 24 bases between the two ends. CDR3 length equals 16 residues. The CDR3 is CSASETTSGDLETQYF. The CDR3 DNA is TGCAGTGCTTCCGAGACCACGTCAGGGGATTTGGAGACCCAGTACTTC.

This clonotype was recorded at least ten times. The chain carries TRBV7-8 and TRBJ2-7; D remains unclear. Germline V CDR1 and CDR2: SGHVS, FQNEAQ. This CDR3 has 11 amino acids. V shed 5 bases and J shed 0 bases, with 2 bases lying between them. The CDR3 loop reads CASSPSYEQYF. The CDR3 DNA reads as TGTGCCAGCAGCCCCTCCTACGAGCAGTACTTC. Filled out from reference TRBV7-8 and TRBJ2-7, the complete variable domain reads GAGVSQSPRYKVAKRGQDVALRCDPISGHVSLFWYQQALGQGPEFLTYFQNEAQLDKSGLPSDRFFAERPEGSVSTLKIQRTQQEDSAVYLCASSPSYEQYFGPGTRLTVT.

This sequence joins TRBV28 and TRBJ2-5; D is perhaps TRBD2 (5 bases). Germline V gene sequence: CDR1 MDHEN, CDR2 SYDVKM. The CDR3 has 13 residues. V was clipped by 10 bases and J by 2 bases, with 14 bases between them. CDR3 amino acids: CATSGSEQETQYF. CDR3 nucleotides: TGTGCCACATCGGGGAGCGAGCAAGAGACCCAGTACTTC.

This clonotype has more than one count but fewer than ten. The rearrangement joins TRBV28 to TRBJ2-1; D is perhaps TRBD2 (6 bases). The CDR3 consists of 15 residues. Germline V gene lookup returns CDR1 MDHEN and CDR2 SYDVKM. V lost 5 bases to trimming and J lost 5 bases, with 16 bases between them. The CDR3 DNA reads TGTGCCAGCAGTCCCGGCGGTAGGGAGGACAATGAGCAGTTCTTC. Its translation is CASSPGGREDNEQFF.

This clonotype was recorded a few times. The V gene is TRBV20-1, the J gene TRBJ1-3; maybe TRBD1 (6 bases). The germline V gene encodes CDR1 DFQATT and CDR2 SNEGSKA (reference sequence). Trimming cost V 5 bases and J 4 bases, with 12 bases left between them. The length of the CDR3 is 13 residues. This CDR3 is CSAHREAGNTIYF. The CDR3 nucleotides are TGCAGTGCTCACAGGGAAGCAGGAAACACCATATATTTT.

V is TRBV10-3 and J is TRBJ1-2; D is uncertain. Trimming removed 7 bases from V and 2 bases from J, with 14 bases in between. Looked up from germline, CDR1 is ENHRY and CDR2 is SYGVKD. The CDR3 extends over 14 amino acids. The CDR3 here is CAITTADGNYGYTF. DNA for the CDR3: TGTGCCATCACAACAGCCGACGGAAACTATGGCTACACCTTC.

In this sample, this clonotype turned up many times. V is TRBV5-1 and J is TRBJ1-1; D not resolved. The germline gives CDR1 SGHRS, CDR2 YFSETQ. This CDR3 comprises 17 residues. V lost 4 bases to trimming and J lost 1 base, with 20 bases between them. The CDR3 loop reads CASSHTEYSLPNTEAFF. The CDR3 nucleotides are TGCGCCAGCAGCCACACAGAATATAGCTTACCGAACACTGAAGCTTTCTTT.

This chain connects TRBV12-5 to TRBJ2-6; D unclear. The germline V gene encodes CDR1 LGHNT and CDR2 FRNRAP. The V gene lost 0 bases and the J gene lost 1 base, with 7 bases spanning the gap. CDR3 length: 16 residues. CDR3 DNA: TGTGCTAGTGGTTTGGTACTGAGATCTGGGGCCAACGTCCTGACTTTC. The encoded protein is CASGLVLRSGANVLTF.

This clonotype was counted at least ten times. The chain links TRBV18 to TRBJ2-7; TRBD1 matches 9 bases. The V and J ends lost 4 bases and 4 bases, in that order; junction bases with no gene match: 8. CDR3 size: 15 residues. CDR1 is KGHSH and CDR2 is LQKENI in the germline V gene. The CDR3 here is CASSLGTGTLYEQYF. The CDR3 DNA reads as TGTGCCAGCTCACTCGGGACAGGGACCCTATACGAGCAGTACTTC.

The chain carries TRBV20-1 and TRBJ1-6; D may be TRBD1 (6 bases). The V gene's germline CDR1 is DFQATT and CDR2 SNEGSKA (reference sequence). V was clipped by 1 base and J by 8 bases, with 15 bases between them. This CDR3 is built from 15 residues. CDR3 nucleotide sequence: TGCAGTGCTAGAGTTAGGGGGTATACGGATTCACCCCTCCACTTT. Its protein product is CSARVRGYTDSPLHF.

This clonotype was seen a handful of times. The chain is built from TRBV15 and TRBJ1-4, with unresolved D. CDR1 and CDR2 from the germline V gene are LNHNV and YYDKDF (reference sequence). This CDR3 spans 13 amino acids. Trimming removed 3 bases from V and 8 bases from J, with 10 bases in between. DNA for the CDR3: TGTGCCACCAGCAGGGCGCTCGGGGAAAAACTGTTTTTT. Protein sequence: CATSRALGEKLFF.

A note on this clonotype: A clone one base away is much larger, so this may be a read error. CDR3 in DNA: TGTGCCAGCAGTCCCGCTTCAGGGGGTCCGAACACTGAAGCTTTCTTT. This gives the protein CASSPASGGPNTEAFF. This chain uses TRBV28 with TRBJ1-1; TRBD1 matches at 7 bases. In germline, CDR1 is MDHEN, CDR2 SYDVKM. The CDR3 covers 16 residues. V shed 5 bases, J shed 1 base, and the junction held 10 bases outside the gene matches.

This clonotype was found many times. The V gene is TRBV7-8, the J gene TRBJ2-3, with 8 bases fitting TRBD1. This CDR3 comprises 13 residues. The germline V gene has CDR1 SGHVS and CDR2 FQNEAQ. V dropped 5 bases and J dropped 9; count of bases not matched to a gene: 7. The CDR3 reads CASSPRTGQTQYF. The CDR3 bases are TGTGCCAGCAGCCCGCGGACAGGGCAAACGCAGTATTTT.

The chain carries TRBV6-6 and TRBJ1-3; D not certain. The CDR3 spans 16 residues. Trimming shortened V by 4 bases and J by 4 bases, and 17 bases separated the two germline ends. Germline CDR1 is MNHNY and CDR2 is SVGAGI (reference sequence). CDR3 coding DNA: TGTGCCAGCAGTTTTGCGGGAACTCTATCGGGAAACACCATATATTTT. Its protein is CASSFAGTLSGNTIYF.

This chain uses TRBV12-3 or TRBV12-4 with TRBJ2-7; maybe TRBD1 (5 bases). CDR3 length equals 14 residues. V dropped 3 bases and J dropped 7 bases, with 16 bases sitting between them. The CDR3 coding sequence is TGTGCCAGCAGTTTGATCAGGGCAGGGTCGGAGCAGTACTTC. Translated: CASSLIRAGSEQYF.

V gene TRBV7-2 combines with J gene TRBJ1-3; 7 bases align to TRBD1. V lost 0 bases and J lost 4; bases outside the gene matches: 6. The CDR3 extends over 16 amino acids. In germline, CDR1 is SGHTA, CDR2 FQGNSA. The DNA of the CDR3 is TGTGCCAGCAGCTTAGCCGAGACAGGGCTAGGAAACACCATATATTTT. Translation: CASSLAETGLGNTIYF.